The clone carrying this T cell receptor beta chain showed up many times. What it recognizes is unknown. Germline CDR1 and CDR2: SGHDT and YYEEEE. With V trimmed by 1 base and J by 3 bases, 0 bases remained unmatched. This CDR3 spans 13 amino acids. This record belongs to a study of T-cell memory formation after mild COVID-19. Study-level background: Largely donor-specific TCR clusters were found. Study-level points and caveats: Largely, contracting CD4+ clones fell within CM and EM, and contracting CD8+ clones within EMRA.

TCRdb ran MiXCR on the 5' RACE reads and lists one entry per CDR3 protein. The sample has roughly 47,000 distinct CDR3 sequences, approximately 7% seen once; the top ten hold 1.4%. The sequenced sample consisted of PBMCs or a T cell subset sorted from them (not recorded which). The clonotype was recovered from a man aged 18 to 29 who had mild COVID-19 (a few samples of this study predate the infection). Cell type and time point are not known. J is TRBJ2-7 and V is TRBV5-6; 8 positions agree with TRBD1. CDR3 nucleotide sequence: TGTGCCAGCAGCTTGACAGGGGGCTACGAGCAGTACTTC. Residues: CASSLTGGYEQYF.